The entry below gives a single T cell receptor (beta chain) sequence along with its context. Antigen unknown. Drawing of blood for sampling happened at baseline, at cycle 4 day 1, and at cycle 7 day 1. The data were taken from a study of OX40 agonist ivuxolimab in advanced cancers. On the study more broadly: Treatment of patients was with ivuxolimab, an agonistic anti-OX40 (CD134) antibody. At under 85% male, the cohort had a mean age of around 56 years, ranging from about 23 to 79. Whole-study findings and limits: People who partly responded at 0.1-3.0 mg/kg had some of the least clonal expansion seen.

This CDR3 contains 13 residues. With 4 bases removed from V and 1 base from J, the gap between germline ends came to 7 bases. Per germline, CDR1 SEHNR and CDR2 FQNEAQ (reference sequence). Produced via immunoSEQ multiplex PCR; TCRdb's table is partial and in-frame only. The sample shows tens of thousands of clones, around 89% of them seen only once. The clonotype was recovered from an adult with an advanced solid tumor such as melanoma, head and neck, liver or kidney cancer. The chain couples TRBV7-9 to TRBJ2-5; D not resolved. Sequenced here: CD4+ or CD8+ T cells sorted from blood, sampled in a trial of the OX40 agonist ivuxolimab. Here the CDR3 DNA reads TGTGCCAGCAGCTACCGGCCCCAAGAGACCCAGTACTTC. As protein: CASSYRPQETQYF.